This T cell receptor beta chain emerged from a study of CDR3 diversity in severe acne. Trimming stripped 5 bases from V and 2 bases from J, with 12 bases between. CDR1 and CDR2 (germline): SGHTA, FQGTGA. The CDR3 has 14 residues. TCRdb passed the PCR reads through MiXCR, listing each CDR3 protein once. The sample holds about 100,000 distinct CDR3 sequences, around 56% seen once. The sequenced material came from blood. The rearrangement uses TRBV7-3 and TRBJ1-2; D unresolved. This clonotype was obtained from a male donor with acne. CDR3: CASSREGGNYGYTF. The DNA of the CDR3 is TGTGCCAGCAGCCGCGAGGGAGGGAACTATGGCTACACCTTC.